The following is a T cell receptor (beta chain) sequence with its context. Its antigen remains unidentified. The CDR3 has 12 amino acids. Germline CDR1 reads SGHVS; CDR2 reads FNYEAQ. V shed 5 bases and J shed 8 bases, with 10 bases lying between them. They built TCR cDNA with 5'RACE template switching, a step that put in a universal primer site and UMIs. TCRdb recomputed calls from the 5' RACE reads with MiXCR, one row per CDR3 protein. The sample consists of fewer than 650,000 distinct CDR3 sequences, 21% of them appearing once. These data belong to a study of T cells after yellow fever vaccination. Regarding the study as a whole: Relatively few clonotypes were ones that appeared in both CD4 and CD8 compartments. High-abundance clonotypes from the bulk population could contaminate FACS-sorted repertoires. Weaker overall, the secondary response nonetheless peaked faster (day 5 versus 15).

Sample: PBMCs, taken roughly 20 days after the first yellow fever vaccination. The chain is built from TRBV7-6 and TRBJ2-1; TRBD1 is a possible D gene (6 bases). This sequence originates from a man younger than 35 who received the YFV17D yellow fever vaccine. The CDR3 DNA follows: TGTGCCAGCAGCAAGGACAGTTATGAGCAGTTCTTC. It specifies CASSKDSYEQFF.